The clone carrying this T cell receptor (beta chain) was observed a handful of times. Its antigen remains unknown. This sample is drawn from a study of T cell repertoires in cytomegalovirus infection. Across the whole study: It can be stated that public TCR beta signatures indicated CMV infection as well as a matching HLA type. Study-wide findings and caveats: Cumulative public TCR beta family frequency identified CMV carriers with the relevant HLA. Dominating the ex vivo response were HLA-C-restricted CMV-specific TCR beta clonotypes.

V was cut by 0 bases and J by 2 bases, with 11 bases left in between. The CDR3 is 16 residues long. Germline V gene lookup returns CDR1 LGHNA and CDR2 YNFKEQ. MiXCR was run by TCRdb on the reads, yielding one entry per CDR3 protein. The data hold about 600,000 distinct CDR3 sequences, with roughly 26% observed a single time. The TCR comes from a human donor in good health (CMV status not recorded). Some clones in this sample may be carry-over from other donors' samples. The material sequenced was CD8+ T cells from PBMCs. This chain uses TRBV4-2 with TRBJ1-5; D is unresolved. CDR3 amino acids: CASSQERAVGNQPQHF. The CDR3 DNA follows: TGTGCCAGCAGCCAAGAGAGGGCCGTGGGCAATCAGCCCCAGCATTTT.